A single sample gave rise to the 23 T cell receptor beta chains below, sequenced in a study of blood T cells in healthy people across ages. Next came a second PCR, run for about 6 to 12 cycles, which used a sample-barcoded 5' primer along with a J-beta primer mix. One entry per CDR3 protein results from TCRdb running MiXCR on the 5' RACE reads. Of under 1,000,000 distinct CDR3 sequences detected, around 36% appear once; the ten largest clones hold 10% to 15%. Material for sequencing was blood. The receptor set was obtained from a man younger than 30 in good health.

The V gene is TRBV5-1, the J gene TRBJ2-1; D possibly matches TRBD1 or TRBD2 (5 bases each). V lost 4 bases and J lost 13, with 15 bases in between. The CDR3 contains 12 residues. Germline V gene sequence: CDR1 SGHRS, CDR2 YFSETQ. This chain's CDR3 is CASSVEWGSQFF. CDR3 DNA: TGCGCCAGCAGCGTCGAATGGGGGTCCCAGTTCTTC.

The rearrangement links TRBV20-1 to TRBJ2-3; no clear D. The V gene lost 1 base and the J gene lost 1 base, with 18 bases spanning the gap. The CDR3 extends over 17 amino acids. CDR1 is DFQATT and CDR2 is SNEGSKA in the germline V gene (reference sequence). Written as DNA, the CDR3 is TGCAGTGCTAGAGGCATCGTTGGGGTTCCTGGCACAGATACGCAGTATTTT. Its translation: CSARGIVGVPGTDTQYF.

V and J are TRBV7-8 and TRBJ1-4, with TRBD1 matching over 7 bases. The CDR3 contains 13 residues. Germline lookup yields CDR1 SGHVS and CDR2 FQNEAQ. V trimming: 5 bases; J trimming: 7 bases; junction bases outside the gene matches: 4. The CDR3 reads CASSPGTAEKLFF. The CDR3 DNA sequence: TGTGCCAGCAGCCCCGGGACAGCTGAAAAACTGTTTTTT.

This clonotype was seen only a few times. This chain links TRBV29-1 with TRBJ1-4; a weak D match, TRBD1 (6 bases). This CDR3 region has 15 residues. V gave up 6 bases and J gave up 8 bases, with 22 bases separating them. Germline V gives CDR1 SQVTM, CDR2 ANQGSEA. DNA for the CDR3: TGCAGCGTCACATCCACGGGGGGCAAAGGGGAAAAACTGTTTTTT. Protein sequence: CSVTSTGGKGEKLFF.

As to this clonotype: Given a much more abundant clone one base away, this may be a read error. The V and J genes are TRBV7-6 and TRBJ2-4; D is undetermined. The tail of the sequence fits TRBJ2-7 better, so the J call may be wrong. Germline assignment: CDR1 SGHVS and CDR2 FNYEAQ. This CDR3 comprises 14 residues. DNA of the CDR3: TGTGCCAGCAGCTTTGGACCCTTTGCCTACGAGCAGTACTTC. Translating gives CASSFGPFAYEQYF.

This clonotype was counted at least ten times. The rearrangement joins TRBV4-1 to TRBJ2-5; a weak D match, TRBD2 (6 bases). Trimming took off 4 bases at V and 4 bases at J, with 10 bases between the two ends. The germline V gene has CDR1 MGHRA and CDR2 YSYEKL. CDR3 length: 13 residues. In nucleotides, the CDR3 is TGCGCCAGCAGCCTCGGGACTTTAGAGACCCAGTACTTC. This gives the protein CASSLGTLETQYF.

The genes are TRBV20-1 and TRBJ1-3; D is ambiguous. Looked up from germline, CDR1 is DFQATT and CDR2 is SNEGSKA (reference sequence). The CDR3 contains 13 residues. V was clipped by 5 bases and J by 0 bases, with 8 bases between them. The CDR3: CSAYKYSGNTIYF. Here the CDR3 DNA reads TGCAGTGCTTACAAATACTCTGGAAACACCATATATTTT.

This clonotype was counted only a few times. V and J are TRBV5-1 and TRBJ1-4; no firm D call. The CDR3 runs 14 residues. The germline gives CDR1 SGHRS, CDR2 YFSETQ. Trimming left V 3 bases short and J 7 bases short, with 13 bases between. CDR3 sequence: CASSSGGRGEKLFF. The DNA for the CDR3 is TGCGCCAGCAGCTCTGGAGGCAGAGGTGAAAAACTGTTTTTT.

This clonotype has just a few counts. This chain links TRBV20-1 with TRBJ2-2; TRBD2 matches at 11 bases. The junction had 3 bases not matched to a gene; V was cut back by 1 base and J by 2 bases. Germline CDR1 is DFQATT and CDR2 is SNEGSKA (reference sequence). The CDR3 runs to 16 residues. The CDR3 DNA is TGCAGTGCTAGAGCGGGACTAGCGGATAACACCGGGGAGCTGTTTTTT. Protein sequence: CSARAGLADNTGELFF.

The genes are TRBV20-1 and TRBJ2-7; 7 positions agree with TRBD2. The CDR3 consists of 14 residues. Trimming removed 6 bases from V and 7 bases from J; junction bases left unmatched: 15. CDR1 and CDR2 (germline): DFQATT, SNEGSKA (reference sequence). The CDR3 DNA sequence: TGCAGTGCCCAGCGGGGTAACTCCTACAATGAGCAGTACTTC. This gives the protein CSAQRGNSYNEQYF.

This clonotype was detected a few times. The chain joins TRBV30 to TRBJ2-3; D possibly corresponds to TRBD1 (5 bases). This CDR3 contains 14 residues. The germline CDR1 and CDR2 sequences are GTSNPN and SVGIG (reference sequence). The germline V and J ends were trimmed by 4 bases and 4 bases, with 15 bases remaining between them. In DNA, the CDR3 is TGTGCCTGGACCCAGGGTAGTGTCGCAGATACGCAGTATTTT. It specifies CAWTQGSVADTQYF.

The chain recombines TRBV9 with TRBJ2-3, with unresolved D. Germline V CDR1 and CDR2: SGDLS, YYNGEE. V dropped 0 bases and J dropped 5 bases, with 7 bases sitting between them. The CDR3 runs to 13 residues. CDR3 sequence: CASSVVSKDTQYF. The CDR3 coding sequence is TGTGCCAGCAGCGTAGTGTCGAAAGATACGCAGTATTTT.

CDR3 bases: TGCAGCGTTGCCGAAGGGAGCCTTGGAAGCAATCAGCCCCAGCATTTT. Translating gives CSVAEGSLGSNQPQHF. This chain uses TRBV29-1 with TRBJ1-5; D gene ambiguous. Germline-derived CDR1 and CDR2 are SQVTM and ANQGSEA. V shed 4 bases and J shed 1 base, with 17 bases lying between them. This CDR3 contains 16 residues.

The V and J genes are TRBV7-9 and TRBJ2-3; D possibly corresponds to TRBD2 (7 bases). This CDR3 region has 18 residues. Trimming left V 0 bases short and J 2 bases short, with 18 bases between. Looked up from germline, CDR1 is SEHNR and CDR2 is FQNEAQ (reference sequence). CDR3: CASSLAYGGGQSTDTQYF. For the CDR3, the DNA is TGTGCCAGCAGCTTAGCGTATGGCGGGGGACAATCCACAGATACGCAGTATTTT.

V gene TRBV12-3 or TRBV12-4 combines with J gene TRBJ2-3; TRBD2 aligns across 8 bases. With V trimmed by 6 bases and J by 5 bases, 13 bases remained unmatched. This CDR3 is 16 amino acids long. The chain's CDR3 is CASSHGGRGAGDTQYF. CDR3 nucleotide sequence: TGTGCCAGCAGCCACGGAGGGCGGGGGGCCGGAGATACGCAGTATTTT.

The rearrangement joins TRBV2 to TRBJ2-3; 9 bases fit TRBD2. J was trimmed by 2 bases and V by 4 bases; bases with no gene match: 7. Germline V CDR1 and CDR2: SNHLY, FYNNEI. This CDR3 contains 16 residues. The CDR3 spells CASSGGSGGTTDTQYF. The CDR3 nucleotides are TGTGCCAGCAGTGGGGGTAGCGGGGGAACCACAGATACGCAGTATTTT.

The chain combines TRBV6-2 or TRBV6-3 with TRBJ1-1, with D perhaps matching TRBD1 (5 bases). The CDR3 contains 17 residues. Germline CDR1 is MNHEY and CDR2 is SVGEGT. Trimming removed 2 bases from V and 0 bases from J, with 16 bases in between. This CDR3 is CASSYAWGYRMNTEAFF. The CDR3 bases are TGTGCCAGCAGTTACGCCTGGGGGTACCGGATGAACACTGAAGCTTTCTTT.

The genes are TRBV4-1 and TRBJ2-3; 7 bases are shared with TRBD1. The CDR3 covers 18 residues. The V gene's germline CDR1 is MGHRA and CDR2 YSYEKL. V lost 2 bases and J lost 3; bases outside the gene matches: 14. The CDR3 region has the DNA TGCGCCAGCAGCCAACTTCGAATGGGGACAGATGGAACAGATACGCAGTATTTT. Protein: CASSQLRMGTDGTDTQYF.

On this clonotype itself: This may arise from a read error, as a much more abundant clone is one base away. The chain links TRBV5-1 to TRBJ2-1; 7 bases are shared with TRBD2. There are 14 residues in the CDR3. Trimming removed 4 bases from V and 10 bases from J; junction bases left unmatched: 11. Germline values: CDR1 SGHRS, CDR2 YFSETQ. CDR3 DNA: TGCGCCAGCAGCGTAAACCACCGGGACTACGAGCAGTTCTTC. Amino acid sequence: CASSVNHRDYEQFF.

This clonotype was seen once. The J gene is TRBJ2-3, the V gene TRBV12-3 or TRBV12-4, with D possibly being TRBD1 or TRBD2 (5 bases each). CDR3 size: 15 residues. Deletions cut 5 bases from V and 1 base from J, with 13 bases between. CDR3 nucleotide sequence: TGTGCCAGCAGTCCCCGGGACGGACGCACAGATACGCAGTATTTT. It is translated as CASSPRDGRTDTQYF.

Only a few counts were recorded for this clonotype. The J gene is TRBJ2-5, the V gene TRBV25-1, with no clear D. V dropped 0 bases and J dropped 4 bases, with 15 bases sitting between them. Germline V CDR1 and CDR2: MGHDK, SYGVNS. This CDR3 comprises 16 residues. The CDR3 loop reads CASSEYGSSPRETQYF. The CDR3 DNA reads TGTGCCAGCAGTGAATATGGATCCTCCCCCCGAGAGACCCAGTACTTC.

The sample holds one count of this clonotype. The chain combines TRBV20-1 with TRBJ1-1; D is possibly TRBD1 (6 bases). CDR1 and CDR2 (germline): DFQATT, SNEGSKA (reference sequence). This CDR3 region has 12 residues. V lost 3 bases, J lost 5 bases, and 10 bases lay in between. For the CDR3, the DNA is TGCAGTGCTAGGAACAGGGAGACTGAAGCTTTCTTT. Translated, it gives CSARNRETEAFF.

This clonotype appeared many times. The rearrangement links TRBV20-1 to TRBJ2-3; 10 bases are a match to TRBD2. Trimming cost V 3 bases and J 2 bases; bases outside gene matches: 8. Germline loops: CDR1 DFQATT, CDR2 SNEGSKA (reference sequence). The CDR3 is 16 amino acids. CDR3 DNA: TGCAGTGCTAGTGCCCCAGCGGGGGGGCACACAGATACGCAGTATTTT. Translating it yields CSASAPAGGHTDTQYF.